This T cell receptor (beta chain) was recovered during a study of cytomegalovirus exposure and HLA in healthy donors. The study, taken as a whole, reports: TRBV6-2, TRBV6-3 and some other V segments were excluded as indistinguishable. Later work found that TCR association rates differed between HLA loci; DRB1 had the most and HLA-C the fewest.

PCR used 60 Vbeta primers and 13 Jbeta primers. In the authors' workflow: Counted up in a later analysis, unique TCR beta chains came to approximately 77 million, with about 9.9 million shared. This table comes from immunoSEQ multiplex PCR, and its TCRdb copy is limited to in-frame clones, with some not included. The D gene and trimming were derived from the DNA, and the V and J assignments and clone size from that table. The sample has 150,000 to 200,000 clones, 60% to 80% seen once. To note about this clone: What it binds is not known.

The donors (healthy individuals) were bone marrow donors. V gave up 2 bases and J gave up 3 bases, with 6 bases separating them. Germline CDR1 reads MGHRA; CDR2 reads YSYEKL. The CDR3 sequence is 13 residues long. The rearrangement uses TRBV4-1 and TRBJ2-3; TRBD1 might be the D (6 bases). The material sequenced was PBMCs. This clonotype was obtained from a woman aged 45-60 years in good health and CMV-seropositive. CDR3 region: CASSQQGTDTQYF. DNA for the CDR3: TGCGCCAGCAGCCAACAGGGGACAGATACGCAGTATTTT.